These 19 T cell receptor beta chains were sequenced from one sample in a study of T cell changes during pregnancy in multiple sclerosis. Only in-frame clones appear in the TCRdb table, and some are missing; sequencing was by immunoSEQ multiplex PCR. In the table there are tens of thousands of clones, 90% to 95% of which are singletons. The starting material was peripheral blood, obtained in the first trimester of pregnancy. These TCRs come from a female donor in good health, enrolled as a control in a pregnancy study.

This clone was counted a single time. The CDR3 region has the DNA TGTGCCAGCAGACCGGACAGGGAGAGCACAGATACGCAGTATTTT. It is translated as CASRPDRESTDTQYF. The chain has TRBV7-8 and TRBJ2-3, with TRBD1 identical over 8 bases. V lost 6 bases to trimming and J lost 0 bases; unmatched junction nucleotides: 5. The CDR3 loop spans 15 amino acids. CDR1 SGHVS and CDR2 FQNEAQ come from the germline V gene.

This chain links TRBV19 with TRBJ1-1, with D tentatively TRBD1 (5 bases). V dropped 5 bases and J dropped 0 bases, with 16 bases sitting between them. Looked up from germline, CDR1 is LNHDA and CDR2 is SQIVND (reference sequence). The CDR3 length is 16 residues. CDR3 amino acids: CASSHPGGRMNTEAFF. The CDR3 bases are TGTGCCAGTAGTCACCCGGGGGGAAGAATGAACACTGAAGCTTTCTTT.

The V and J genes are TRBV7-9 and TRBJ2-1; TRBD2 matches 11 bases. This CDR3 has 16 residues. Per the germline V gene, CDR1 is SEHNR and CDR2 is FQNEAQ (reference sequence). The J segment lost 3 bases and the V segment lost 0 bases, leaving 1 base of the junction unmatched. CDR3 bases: TGTGCCAGCAGCTTAGCTAGCGGGGGGGTCTACAATGAGCAGTTCTTC. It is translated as CASSLASGGVYNEQFF.

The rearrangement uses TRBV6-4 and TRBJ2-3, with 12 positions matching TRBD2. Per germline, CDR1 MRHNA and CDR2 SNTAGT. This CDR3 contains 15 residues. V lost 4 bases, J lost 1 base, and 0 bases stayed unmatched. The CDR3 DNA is TGTGCCAGCAGTGGGACTAGCGGGGGCACAGATACGCAGTATTTT. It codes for CASSGTSGGTDTQYF.

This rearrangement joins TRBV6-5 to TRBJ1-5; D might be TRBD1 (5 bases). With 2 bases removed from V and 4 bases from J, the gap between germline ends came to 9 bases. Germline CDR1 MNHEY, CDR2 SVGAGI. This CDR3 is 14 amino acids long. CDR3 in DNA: TGTGCCAGCAGTTACACACGGGGGAATCAGCCCCAGCATTTT. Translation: CASSYTRGNQPQHF.

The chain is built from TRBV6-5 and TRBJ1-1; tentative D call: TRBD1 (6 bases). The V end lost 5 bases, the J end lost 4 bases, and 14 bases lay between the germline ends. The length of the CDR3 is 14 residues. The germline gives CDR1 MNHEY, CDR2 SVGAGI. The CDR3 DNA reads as TGTGCCAGCAGTAAACAGGGATTTGGCACTGAAGCTTTCTTT. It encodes CASSKQGFGTEAFF.

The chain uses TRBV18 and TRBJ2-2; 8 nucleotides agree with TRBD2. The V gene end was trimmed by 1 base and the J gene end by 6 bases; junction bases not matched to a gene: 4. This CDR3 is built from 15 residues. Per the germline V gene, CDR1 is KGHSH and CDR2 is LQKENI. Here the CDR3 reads CASSPRREGAGELFF. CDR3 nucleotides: TGTGCCAGCTCACCACGACGGGAGGGAGCCGGGGAGCTGTTTTTT.

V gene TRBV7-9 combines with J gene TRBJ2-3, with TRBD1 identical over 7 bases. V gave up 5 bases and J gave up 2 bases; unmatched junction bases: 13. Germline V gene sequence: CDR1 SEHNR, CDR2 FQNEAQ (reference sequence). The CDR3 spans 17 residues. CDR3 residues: CASSPRTGALATDTQYF. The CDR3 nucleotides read TGTGCCAGCAGCCCCCGAACAGGGGCCCTCGCCACAGATACGCAGTATTTT.

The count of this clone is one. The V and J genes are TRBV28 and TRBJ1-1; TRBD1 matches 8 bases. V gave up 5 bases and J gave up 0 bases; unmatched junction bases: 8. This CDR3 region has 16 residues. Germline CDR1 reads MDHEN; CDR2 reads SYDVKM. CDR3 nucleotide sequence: TGTGCCAGCAGTCCCCGACAGGGGATGGTGAACACTGAAGCTTTCTTT. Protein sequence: CASSPRQGMVNTEAFF.

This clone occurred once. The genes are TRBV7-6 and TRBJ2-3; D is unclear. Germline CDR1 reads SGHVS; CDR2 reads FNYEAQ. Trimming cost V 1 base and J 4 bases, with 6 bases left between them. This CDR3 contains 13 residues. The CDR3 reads CASSLVAADTQYF. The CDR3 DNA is TGTGCCAGCAGCTTAGTAGCCGCAGATACGCAGTATTTT.

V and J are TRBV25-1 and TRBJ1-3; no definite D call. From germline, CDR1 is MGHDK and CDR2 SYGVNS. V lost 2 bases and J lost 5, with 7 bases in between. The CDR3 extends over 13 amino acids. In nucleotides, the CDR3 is TGTGCCAGCAGTGAAGGTACTAGAAACACCATATATTTT. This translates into CASSEGTRNTIYF.

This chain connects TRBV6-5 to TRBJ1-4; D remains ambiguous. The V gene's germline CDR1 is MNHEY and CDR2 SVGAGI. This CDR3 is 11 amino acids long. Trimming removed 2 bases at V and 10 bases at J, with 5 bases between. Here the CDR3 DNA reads TGTGCCAGCAGTTACGGCGGAAAACTGTTTTTT. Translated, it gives CASSYGGKLFF.

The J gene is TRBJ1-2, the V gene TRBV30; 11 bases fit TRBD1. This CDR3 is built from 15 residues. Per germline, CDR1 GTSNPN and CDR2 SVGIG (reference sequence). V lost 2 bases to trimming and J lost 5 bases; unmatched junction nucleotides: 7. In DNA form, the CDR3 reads TGTGCCTGGAGTTCCGGGACAGGGGGTTTTTATGGCTACACCTTC. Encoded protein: CAWSSGTGGFYGYTF.

The CDR3 DNA follows: TGTGCCAGCAGCTTGCTAGCGGGGAGACTCAATGAGCAGTTCTTC. Translated, it gives CASSLLAGRLNEQFF. The chain has TRBV5-5 and TRBJ2-1, with 9 bases aligning to TRBD2. The junction had 5 bases not matched to a gene; V was cut back by 1 base and J by 6 bases. The CDR3 has 15 residues. Germline CDR1 reads SGHKS; CDR2 reads YYEKEE (reference sequence).

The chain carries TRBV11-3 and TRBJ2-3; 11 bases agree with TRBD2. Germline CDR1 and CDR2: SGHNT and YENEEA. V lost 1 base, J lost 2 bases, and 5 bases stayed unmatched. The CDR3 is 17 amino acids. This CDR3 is CASSLGSSGGFTDTQYF. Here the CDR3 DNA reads TGTGCCAGCAGCTTAGGGTCTAGCGGGGGGTTCACAGATACGCAGTATTTT.

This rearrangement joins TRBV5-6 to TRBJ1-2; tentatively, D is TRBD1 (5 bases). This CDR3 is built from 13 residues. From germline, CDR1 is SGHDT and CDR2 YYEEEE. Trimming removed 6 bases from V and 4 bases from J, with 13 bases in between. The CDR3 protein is CASNDWGGYGYTF. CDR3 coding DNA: TGTGCCAGCAACGACTGGGGGGGCTATGGCTACACCTTC.

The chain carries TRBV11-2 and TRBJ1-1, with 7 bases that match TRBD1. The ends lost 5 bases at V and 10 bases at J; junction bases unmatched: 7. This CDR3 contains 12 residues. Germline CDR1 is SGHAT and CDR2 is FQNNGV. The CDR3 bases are TGTGCCAGCAGCCCGACAGGGTCTGTAGCTTTCTTT. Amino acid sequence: CASSPTGSVAFF.

The CDR3 nucleotides are TGTGCCTGGAGGACTCGGGGACAGGGATTGAGCTCTGGAAACACCATATATTTT. Translating it yields CAWRTRGQGLSSGNTIYF. This rearrangement joins TRBV30 to TRBJ1-3; 9 bases match TRBD1. CDR1 and CDR2 from the germline V gene are GTSNPN and SVGIG (reference sequence). The V segment lost 3 bases and the J segment 0 bases; nucleotides outside the gene matches: 12. The CDR3 has 18 residues.

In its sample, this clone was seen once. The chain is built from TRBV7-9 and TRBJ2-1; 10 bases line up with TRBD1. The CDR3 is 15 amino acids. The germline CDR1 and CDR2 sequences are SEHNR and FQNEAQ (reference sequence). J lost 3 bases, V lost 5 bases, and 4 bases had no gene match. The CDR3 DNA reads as TGTGCCAGCAGCCAAGGGACAGGGGACTACAATGAGCAGTTCTTC. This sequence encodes CASSQGTGDYNEQFF.